The next 23 T cell receptor beta chains were all read from a single sample in a study of human T cells and chemical hapten exposure (dated by TCRdb to 2020 to 2023). Total RNA was extracted from unfractionated whole blood that had been collected in Tempus Blood RNA tubes. During library preparation, unique molecular identifiers were attached to individual cDNA molecules so that TCRs could be counted in a quantitative, reproducible way. TCRdb took the public reads, trimmed them with fastp at Q25, ran MiXCR for clone calling and kept in-frame beta chains. All rows with the same CDR3 protein become a single entry with the most common DNA and genes. The sample table records about 120,000 distinct CDR3 sequences; roughly 8.5% of these occur just once. The ten largest account for about 1.4% of the sample. Input material: whole blood. Receptors were obtained from a human donor in good health. Some clones in this sample may be carry-over from other donors' samples. Donor details come from another sample of the same person, matched by shared clones.

The J gene is TRBJ2-7, the V gene TRBV20-1, with D hard to call. The length of the CDR3 is 13 residues. V shed 0 bases and J shed 2 bases, with 8 bases lying between them. Germline assignment: CDR1 DFQATT and CDR2 SNEGSKA (reference sequence). In DNA form, the CDR3 reads TGCAGTGCTAGAGAAGGGCCAGCCTACGAGCAGTACTTC. This translates into CSAREGPAYEQYF.

This sequence joins TRBV15 and TRBJ2-1; no clear D. Germline V gives CDR1 LNHNV, CDR2 YYDKDF (reference sequence). The CDR3 has 12 residues. V lost 5 bases, J lost 3 bases, and 5 bases lay in between. CDR3 loop: CATSAIYNEQFF. The CDR3 nucleotides read TGTGCCACCAGCGCTATCTACAATGAGCAGTTCTTC. The variable domain in full, completed from reference TRBV15 and TRBJ2-1, reads DAMVIQNPRYQVTQFGKPVTLSCSQTLNHNVMYWYQQKSSQAPKLLFHYYDKDFNNEADTPDNFQSRRPNTSFCFLDIRSPGLGDTAMYLCATSAIYNEQFFGPGTRLTVL.

Only a few counts were recorded for this clonotype. This chain joins TRBV2 and TRBJ1-5, with D perhaps matching TRBD1 (5 bases). Germline V gene lookup returns CDR1 SNHLY and CDR2 FYNNEI. Trimming removed 2 bases from V and 5 bases from J, with 16 bases in between. The CDR3 consists of 16 residues. The CDR3 reads CASSEPRGTGDQPQHF. The CDR3 DNA reads as TGTGCCAGCAGTGAACCCCGGGGGACCGGGGATCAGCCCCAGCATTTT.

This clonotype was observed many times. The rearrangement joins TRBV7-9 to TRBJ2-3; 7 nucleotides align to TRBD2. The CDR3 runs 17 residues. Looked up from germline, CDR1 is SEHNR and CDR2 is FQNEAQ (reference sequence). The ends lost 4 bases at V and 5 bases at J; junction bases unmatched: 15. CDR3 amino acids: CASSSQGEGRPIDTQYF. The DNA of the CDR3 is TGTGCCAGCAGCTCCCAAGGGGAGGGCCGGCCCATAGATACGCAGTATTTT. The full variable domain, with the rest looked up from reference TRBV7-9 and TRBJ2-3, is DTGVSQNPRHKITKRGQNVTFRCDPISEHNRLYWYRQTLGQGPEFLTYFQNEAQLEKSRLLSDRFSAERPKGSFSTLEIQRTEQGDSAMYLCASSSQGEGRPIDTQYFGPGTRLTVL.

This clonotype was observed a handful of times. The J gene is TRBJ2-3, the V gene TRBV5-1; 8 bases are shared with TRBD1. This CDR3 contains 17 residues. V dropped 4 bases and J dropped 0; count of bases not matched to a gene: 10. Germline CDR1 reads SGHRS; CDR2 reads YFSETQ. Here the CDR3 reads CASSPGQELTSTDTQYF. The CDR3 region has the DNA TGCGCCAGCAGCCCGGGACAGGAGCTAACTAGCACAGATACGCAGTATTTT. Using reference TRBV5-1 and TRBJ2-3 for the parts outside the CDR3, the full variable domain is KAGVTQTPRYLIKTRGQQVTLSCSPISGHRSVSWYQQTPGQGLQFLFEYFSETQRNKGNFPGRFSGRQFSNSRSEMNVSTLELGDSALYLCASSPGQELTSTDTQYFGPGTRLTVL.

This clonotype was detected ten times or more. This sequence joins TRBV9 and TRBJ1-5, with 8 bases matching TRBD1. The J segment lost 0 bases and the V segment lost 2 bases, leaving 4 bases of the junction unmatched. The CDR3 is 16 amino acids. The germline V gene has CDR1 SGDLS and CDR2 YYNGEE. This chain's CDR3 is CASSVDRDFSNQPQHF. The CDR3 nucleotides read TGTGCCAGCAGCGTGGACAGGGACTTTAGCAATCAGCCCCAGCATTTT.

The table lists this clonotype with many counts. This chain connects TRBV7-2 to TRBJ1-5; no firm D call. The V end lost 2 bases, the J end lost 0 bases, and 5 bases lay between the germline ends. CDR3 length: 14 amino acids. Germline V gene lookup returns CDR1 SGHTA and CDR2 FQGNSA. In DNA, the CDR3 is TGTGCCAGCAGCTTACGGCATAGCAATCAGCCCCAGCATTTT. This translates into CASSLRHSNQPQHF.

A remark on this clonotype: A much larger clone differs by one base, so this may be a read error. The V gene is TRBV5-1, the J gene TRBJ1-1; unclear D gene. The CDR3 runs 16 residues. Germline V gene lookup returns CDR1 SGHRS and CDR2 YFSETQ. V lost 4 bases and J lost 1, with 17 bases in between. CDR3 DNA: TGCGCCAGCAGCGCAGCGGACGGAACCACGAACACTGAAGCTTTCTTT. Translating it yields CASSAADGTTNTEAFF.

The table lists this clonotype with many counts. As DNA, the CDR3 is TGTGCCATTAAAGGGGTCGGCACTGAAGCTTTCTTT. Translation gives CAIKGVGTEAFF. The chain carries TRBV10-3 and TRBJ1-1; D perhaps matches TRBD1 (5 bases). Looked up from germline, CDR1 is ENHRY and CDR2 is SYGVKD. The CDR3 runs to 12 residues. V lost 9 bases and J 4 bases, leaving 12 bases between the germline ends.

This chain joins TRBV11-2 and TRBJ2-2, with 7 bases identical to TRBD2. CDR3 length: 19 amino acids. Germline assignment: CDR1 SGHAT and CDR2 FQNNGV. Trimming cost V 1 base and J 5 bases; bases outside gene matches: 16. CDR3 loop: CASSLGAQGAGEPTGELFF. CDR3 coding DNA: TGTGCCAGCAGCTTAGGGGCCCAAGGGGCGGGAGAGCCTACCGGGGAGCTGTTTTTT.

This clonotype was seen repeatedly, ten times or more. The V and J genes are TRBV18 and TRBJ1-1, with 11 bases that match TRBD1. The CDR3 runs 14 residues. Germline V lookup: CDR1 KGHSH, CDR2 LQKENI. Losses at the gene ends were 5 bases for V and 4 bases for J; bases not matched to a gene: 3. This chain's CDR3 is CASSAGTGGTEAFF. The CDR3 DNA follows: TGTGCCAGCTCAGCCGGGACAGGGGGCACTGAAGCTTTCTTT.

This clonotype has at least ten counts. V is TRBV2 and J is TRBJ2-7; the match to TRBD2 covers 12 bases. The length of the CDR3 is 15 residues. The germline V gene encodes CDR1 SNHLY and CDR2 FYNNEI. J gave up 1 base and V 3 bases, and 1 base lay outside the gene matches. This CDR3 reads CASSEGLAGSYEQYF. The CDR3 DNA reads TGTGCCAGCAGTGAGGGACTAGCGGGTTCCTACGAGCAGTACTTC.

A few counts support this clonotype. V usage is TRBV29-1 and J usage is TRBJ2-5, with D possibly TRBD2 on 5 matching bases. The germline V gene has CDR1 SQVTM and CDR2 ANQGSEA. This CDR3 region has 11 residues. V lost 5 bases and J 5 bases, leaving 9 bases between the germline ends. For the CDR3, the DNA is TGCAGCGTTATCCCTAGCGAGACCCAGTACTTC. It codes for CSVIPSETQYF.

This clonotype showed up many times. The chain employs TRBV20-1 and TRBJ2-7; D unclear. Between the trimmed V and J ends, which lost 0 bases and 0 bases, there was a span of 15 bases. CDR3 size: 16 residues. Per germline, CDR1 DFQATT and CDR2 SNEGSKA (reference sequence). CDR3 region: CSARERPEVVSYEQYF. The CDR3, as DNA: TGCAGTGCTAGAGAGCGGCCCGAGGTCGTCTCCTACGAGCAGTACTTC.

The rearrangement joins TRBV3-1 to TRBJ2-7, with D hard to call. The CDR3 contains 13 residues. The V and J ends lost 1 base and 3 bases respectively, with 7 bases between them. In germline, CDR1 is LGHDT, CDR2 YNNKEL (reference sequence). The CDR3 nucleotides read TGTGCCAGCAGCCAAGGACAAGTCTACGAGCAGTACTTC. Translation: CASSQGQVYEQYF.

This clonotype was counted many times. This chain connects TRBV6-5 to TRBJ1-1; a possible D gene is TRBD1 (5 bases). This CDR3 is built from 15 residues. Germline CDR1 MNHEY, CDR2 SVGAGI. Trimming removed 5 bases from V and 5 bases from J, with 18 bases in between. The DNA of the CDR3 is TGTGCCAGCAGTCCCCCGGCAGGGCGGGGGACTGAAGCTTTCTTT. Protein sequence: CASSPPAGRGTEAFF.

The chain employs TRBV13 and TRBJ2-2, with 10 positions matching TRBD1. The CDR3 consists of 17 residues. The trim removed 4 bases at V and 4 bases at J, leaving 9 bases unmatched. CDR1 is PRHDT, CDR2 FYEKMQ, per germline (reference sequence). The CDR3: CASSWRGGQGPTGELFF. The CDR3 DNA reads as TGTGCCAGCAGCTGGCGCGGGGGACAGGGGCCCACCGGGGAGCTGTTTTTT. Complete variable domain (other parts from reference TRBV13 and TRBJ2-2): AAGVIQSPRHLIKEKRETATLKCYPIPRHDTVYWYQQGPGQDPQFLISFYEKMQSDKGSIPDRFSAQQFSDYHSELNMSSLELGDSALYFCASSWRGGQGPTGELFFGEGSRLTVL.

The J gene is TRBJ1-4, the V gene TRBV20-1; D perhaps matches TRBD1 (5 bases). The V gene's germline CDR1 is DFQATT and CDR2 SNEGSKA (reference sequence). V shed 4 bases and J shed 8 bases, with 20 bases lying between them. This CDR3 has 15 amino acids. The CDR3 reads CSAKGFGGVEEKLFF. In DNA, the CDR3 is TGCAGTGCTAAGGGGTTCGGAGGGGTCGAGGAAAAACTGTTTTTT.

The chain couples TRBV19 to TRBJ2-5; 12 nucleotides agree with TRBD2. Trimming removed 4 bases from V and 3 bases from J; junction bases left unmatched: 6. This CDR3 has 16 residues. Germline V lookup: CDR1 LNHDA, CDR2 SQIVND (reference sequence). Written as DNA, the CDR3 is TGTGCCAGTAGTAAGACTAGCGGGAGAAGAGAAGAGACCCAGTACTTC. Protein sequence: CASSKTSGRREETQYF. Complete variable domain (other parts from reference TRBV19 and TRBJ2-5): DGGITQSPKYLFRKEGQNVTLSCEQNLNHDAMYWYRQDPGQGLRLIYYSQIVNDFQKGDIAEGYSVSREKKESFPLTVTSAQKNPTAFYLCASSKTSGRREETQYFGPGTRLLVL.

The rearrangement links TRBV6-1 to TRBJ2-7, with 9 bases lining up with TRBD1. Per germline, CDR1 MNHNS and CDR2 SASEGT. There are 15 residues in the CDR3. The V and J ends lost 1 base and 3 bases, in that order; junction bases with no gene match: 4. CDR3 DNA: TGTGCCAGCAGTGAAGGGGACAGGGAGTACTACGAGCAGTACTTC. Protein: CASSEGDREYYEQYF.

This clonotype was counted a few times. V gene TRBV4-3 combines with J gene TRBJ2-7; TRBD2 might be the D (5 bases). V lost 4 bases to trimming and J lost 3 bases, with 19 bases between them. CDR1 is LGHNA, CDR2 YSLEER, per germline. The CDR3 is 16 residues long. The CDR3 coding sequence is TGCGCCAGCAGCCTAGGATCGGGATCACCGGGCTACGAGCAGTACTTC. Its protein is CASSLGSGSPGYEQYF.

In its sample, this clonotype was seen many times. V gene TRBV4-2 combines with J gene TRBJ1-4; D gene ambiguous. Germline loops: CDR1 LGHNA, CDR2 YNFKEQ. Trimming removed 0 bases from V and 13 bases from J, with 12 bases in between. The CDR3 runs to 13 residues. The CDR3 DNA is TGTGCCAGCAGCCAAGATCGGCGGCCAGGACTGTTTTTT. Translating it yields CASSQDRRPGLFF.

Many counts were recorded for this clonotype. This chain connects TRBV27 to TRBJ2-5, with D hard to call. V dropped 2 bases and J dropped 1 base, with 5 bases sitting between them. Germline CDR1 and CDR2: MNHEY and SMNVEV (reference sequence). This CDR3 is 13 amino acids long. CDR3 in DNA: TGTGCCAGCAGTTTAGCCAGCCAAGAGACCCAGTACTTC. Amino acids: CASSLASQETQYF.